This entry concerns a single T cell receptor (beta chain). Its target antigen remains unknown. No much larger clone is present one base from it, and per-base qualities are unavailable. Genomic DNA was isolated from the sorted cells so that the TCRbeta CDR3 region could be sequenced. TCRbeta CDR3 regions were sequenced using the immunoSEQ Assay. TCRdb stores this immuneACCESS table with in-frame sequences only. Part of the clones is absent; in the studies checked, under half of the shortfall reflects unresolved V genes, and no reason is known for the rest. The table for this sample lists around 26,000 clones; 65% to 80% of them were counted only once. The top ten constitute roughly 13% of the sample. V gives up 5 bases and J gives up 7 bases, and the segment between their germline ends measures 21 bases. The germline V gene sets CDR1 to SGHAT and CDR2 to FQNNGV. From cysteine to phenylalanine, the CDR3 is 15 amino acids long. Solely the CDR3 DNA is kept, with 45 bases framed from the first base.

Patients with a history of autoimmune disease or receiving systemic immunosuppression were excluded from the trial. Peripheral blood for TCR sequencing was collected from all dose cohorts at baseline, on cycle 4 day 1, and on cycle 7 day 1. The samples were drawn from a first-in-human, open-label, multicenter phase I dose-escalation trial of ivuxolimab. Adults with locally advanced or metastatic melanoma, renal cell carcinoma, hepatocellular carcinoma or head and neck squamous cell carcinoma were enrolled in the trial. CD4+ and CD8+ T cells were sorted separately from peripheral blood before TCR sequencing. The sample originates from a study of OX40 agonist ivuxolimab in advanced cancers. In the study overall: Ivuxolimab was an agonistic, fully human IgG2 monoclonal antibody directed against OX40 (CD134), a costimulatory receptor. In the dose-escalation cohort, 82.7% of patients were male, and the mean age was around 60 years, with a range of about 23 to 85. Peripheral TCRbeta sequencing was intended to test whether TCR sequence diversity was altered and clonal T-cell expansion was caused by ivuxolimab. Prior anti-PD-1, anti-PD-L1 or anti-CTLA-4 therapy was permitted, and 40% of dose-escalation patients had received checkpoint inhibitors. Among the 52 dose-escalation patients, around 19 had hepatocellular carcinoma, approximately 15 melanoma, 9 renal cell carcinoma and 9 head and neck cancer. Intravenous ivuxolimab was administered to patients every 2 weeks at six dose levels: 0.01, 0.1, 0.3, 1.5, 3 and 10 mg/kg. Partial responses were achieved by three dose-escalation patients, of whom one had hepatocellular carcinoma and two had cutaneous melanoma. The monotherapy dose-escalation portion (N = 52 patients) of the phase I ivuxolimab trial is reported in the paper.

The investigation overall reported the following: Antigen specificity was not determined for the clonally expanded peripheral T cells. In partial responders in the 0.1-3.0 mg/kg groups, normalized peripheral clonal expansion was found to be among the lowest, especially among CD8+ T cells. At doses from 0.1 to 3.0 mg/kg, clonal expansion was seen in both CD4+ and CD8+ blood T cells between baseline and week 6. Low levels of normalized T-cell clonal expansion were also seen in some patients who did not respond. After ivuxolimab, more expanded clones were found on average in CD8+ T cells than in CD4+ T cells.

This receptor was identified in an adult with an advanced solid tumor such as melanoma, head and neck, liver or kidney cancer. The rearranged chain carries TRBV11-2 and TRBJ2-7, and TRBD1 may be the D gene, going by 6 matching bases. The sequences come from CD4+ or CD8+ T cells sorted from blood, collected in a trial of the OX40 agonist ivuxolimab. CDR3 loop: CASSHVGGPAGEQYF. The sequence in DNA is TGTGCCAGCAGCCACGTAGGGGGACCTGCTGGGGAGCAGTACTTC.